Listed below are T cell receptor beta chains from one sample, sequenced in a study of blood T cell repertoires in COVID-19. Assay: immunoSEQ multiplex PCR; the TCRdb copy retains only in-frame clones and omits some. The sample gives hundreds of thousands of clones, 75% to 90% of which show up once; over 0.2% is in the top ten. Sample: peripheral blood. The receptor set was obtained from a woman aged 18-30 years with acute or convalescent COVID-19. The conserved cysteine and the conserved F or W are not part of the CDR3 here.

V,J,CDR3
TRBV21-1,TRBJ1-1,AQSNTEAF
TRBV7-3,TRBJ2-1,ASSSREGGPRVF
TRBV3-1/TRBV3-2,TRBJ1-2,ASLGQHYGYT
TRBV28,TRBJ1-4,ASSFSVPSEKLF
TRBV7-6,TRBJ1-1,ASSPDGGNTEAF
TRBV20-1,TRBJ1-1,SASTPQGEFNTEAF
TRBV11-2,TRBJ1-5,ASSLDRVGQPQH
TRBV3-1/TRBV3-2,TRBJ2-1,ASSLKNEQF
TRBV13,TRBJ1-1,ASSMDRGSITEAF
TRBV28,TRBJ2-7,ASSGQTYEQY
TRBV7-2,TRBJ1-1,ASSLGTGGIGAF
TRBV5-6,TRBJ1-2,ASSPGQTRIYGYT
TRBV20-1,TRBJ2-7,SASLGAGEQY
TRBV24-1,TRBJ1-5,ATSDLGAGTDNQPQH
TRBV5-5,TRBJ1-2,ASSLGLLNYGYT
TRBV12-5,TRBJ1-1,ASDLPNRAMNTEAF
TRBV6-5,TRBJ2-5,ASSSRGETQY
TRBV9,TRBJ1-2,ASSQNRGDPYGYT
TRBV7-3,TRBJ2-2,ASSQGANTGELF
TRBV30,TRBJ2-7,AWDRGTYEQY
TRBV5-1,TRBJ1-2,ASSLVGSDGYT
TRBV10-3,TRBJ1-4,AISELGAGPEKLF
TRBV24-1,TRBJ2-5,ATSDLGGAGGETQY
TRBV9,TRBJ1-2,ASSPSGGGVAGYT
TRBV6-5,TRBJ2-4,ATTGGENIQY
TRBV6-5,TRBJ2-4,ASSSFPNAKNIQY
TRBV24-1,TRBJ2-3,ATSDRDRGLDTQY
TRBV4-3,TRBJ2-1,ASSQTRLSGGAGDEQF
TRBV5-1,TRBJ1-4,ASSLKGQINEKLF
TRBV9,TRBJ2-7,ASSVGRQDVYEQY
TRBV18,TRBJ2-7,ASSPRTGGDEQY
TRBV10-3,TRBJ2-6,AIRDSSGANVLT
TRBV29-1,TRBJ1-1,SVEYRNTEAF
TRBV3-1/TRBV3-2,TRBJ2-3,ASSQDGLAGTTDTQY
TRBV2,TRBJ1-1,ASAGNGDTEAF
TRBV6-6,TRBJ2-7,ASSFGQGVGYEQY
TRBV20-1,TRBJ1-1,SASLDSRNTEAF
TRBV15,TRBJ1-6,ATSTDRWDSPLH
TRBV19,TRBJ1-1,ASSILGGNTEAF
TRBV10-3,TRBJ1-1,AVSASQGGTEAF
TRBV10-3,TRBJ1-5,AISELGGNQPQH
TRBV9,TRBJ2-1,ASSVDVGGHNEQF
TRBV9,TRBJ1-2,ASSGWGQGYGYT
TRBV5-4,TRBJ1-2,ASSKDSYGYT
TRBV12-3/TRBV12-4,TRBJ1-1,ASSFAMNTEAF
TRBV15,TRBJ1-5,ATSRDNLGQGQPQH
TRBV27,TRBJ1-2,ASRGQGRNYGYT